These 13 T cell receptor beta chains share one sample of origin, sequenced in a study of blood T cell repertoires in COVID-19. Assay: immunoSEQ multiplex PCR; the TCRdb copy retains only in-frame clones and omits some. The sample lists roughly 180,000 clones; around 87% were seen once. The source material was peripheral blood. The receptors were gathered from a young woman with active or convalescent COVID-19.

V usage is TRBV7-9 and J usage is TRBJ1-1; 8 nucleotides agree with TRBD1. The trim removed 2 bases at V and 5 bases at J, leaving 10 bases unmatched. The germline V gene encodes CDR1 SEHNR and CDR2 FQNEAQ (reference sequence). The CDR3 has 16 residues. The DNA of the CDR3 is TGTGCCAGCAGCTTAAAGGGTCGGGACAGGAGGACTGAAGCTTTCTTT. This codes for CASSLKGRDRRTEAFF.

The chain combines TRBV3-1 (or the pseudogene TRBV3-2) with TRBJ1-2, with 8 bases identical to TRBD1. CDR1 and CDR2 (germline): LGHDT, YNNKEL (reference sequence). CDR3 length: 15 amino acids. Trimming cost V 4 bases and J 2 bases; bases outside gene matches: 6. The CDR3 loop is CASSPRQGTNYGYTF. The CDR3 region has the DNA TGTGCCAGCAGCCCCAGACAGGGGACGAACTATGGCTACACCTTC.

The genes are TRBV7-9 and TRBJ2-1; TRBD2 is a possible D gene (6 bases). CDR3 length equals 13 residues. Germline V CDR1 and CDR2: SEHNR, FQNEAQ (reference sequence). V lost 4 bases and J 7 bases, leaving 11 bases between the germline ends. CDR3 nucleotide sequence: TGTGCCAGCAGCTCGGGACTTGCAAATGAGCAGTTCTTC. Its translation: CASSSGLANEQFF.

The V call is TRBV6-1, the J call TRBJ1-4; D remains ambiguous. CDR3 size: 17 residues. Germline-derived CDR1 and CDR2 are MNHNS and SASEGT. Trimming pared 0 bases from V and 0 bases from J, leaving 11 bases between. The CDR3 loop is CASSEALRGATNEKLFF. The CDR3 bases are TGTGCCAGCAGTGAAGCGCTTCGGGGTGCAACTAATGAAAAACTGTTTTTT.

CDR3 sequence reads: CASSAGQSSTDTQYF. CDR3 bases: TGTGCCAGCAGCGCGGGGCAATCGAGCACAGATACGCAGTATTTT. V gene TRBV6-4 combines with J gene TRBJ2-3, with D perhaps TRBD2 (6 bases). Trimming took 6 bases from V and 0 from J, leaving 13 bases between them. CDR3 size: 15 residues. The germline V gene encodes CDR1 MRHNA and CDR2 SNTAGT.

The chain uses TRBV18 and TRBJ2-7; a weak D match, TRBD2 (5 bases). The length of the CDR3 is 17 residues. Germline V gene data show CDR1 as KGHSH and CDR2 as LQKENI. V was shortened by 1 base and J by 0 bases, with 16 bases between the two germline ends. This chain's CDR3 is CASSPRIRGKTSYEQYF. The CDR3 nucleotides read TGTGCCAGCTCACCACGAATCCGAGGGAAGACCTCCTACGAGCAGTACTTC.

The chain is built from TRBV27 and TRBJ1-2, with D perhaps matching TRBD1 (5 bases). Germline lookup yields CDR1 MNHEY and CDR2 SMNVEV (reference sequence). Trimming shortened V by 3 bases and J by 5 bases, and 13 bases separated the two germline ends. The CDR3 has 14 amino acids. The CDR3 loop is CASSLVGGPYGYTF. CDR3 nucleotide sequence: TGTGCCAGCAGTTTGGTCGGGGGACCTTATGGCTACACCTTC.

The chain has TRBV27 and TRBJ2-1; 8 bases line up with TRBD2. CDR3 length equals 15 residues. CDR1 and CDR2 from the germline V gene are MNHEY and SMNVEV (reference sequence). V shed 6 bases and J 8 bases; nucleotides not matched to a gene: 12. DNA for the CDR3: TGTGCCAGCAGCCTGAACGGGGGGGGCATCTATGAGCAGTTCTTC. Encoded protein: CASSLNGGGIYEQFF.

The chain carries TRBV28 and TRBJ2-3; the D gene is possibly TRBD2 (5 bases). The CDR3 is 13 residues long. CDR1 and CDR2 from the germline V gene are MDHEN and SYDVKM. The germline V and J ends were trimmed by 10 bases and 0 bases, with 11 bases remaining between them. This CDR3 reads CANQRTSTDTQYF. In DNA form, the CDR3 reads TGTGCCAACCAGCGGACTAGCACAGATACGCAGTATTTT.

V gene TRBV6-5 combines with J gene TRBJ1-2; D possibly corresponds to TRBD1 (6 bases). The CDR3 contains 15 residues. V shed 6 bases and J shed 0 bases, with 14 bases lying between them. In germline, CDR1 is MNHEY, CDR2 SVGAGI. CDR3 sequence reads: CASRPSTGSNYGYTF. CDR3 in DNA: TGTGCCAGCAGGCCCTCGACAGGATCTAACTATGGCTACACCTTC.

The chain uses TRBV6-6 and TRBJ1-2; possibly TRBD1 for D (6 bases). The CDR3 is 17 amino acids. The germline CDR1 and CDR2 sequences are MNHNY and SVGAGI (reference sequence). V was cut by 5 bases and J by 3 bases, with 22 bases left in between. The CDR3 DNA reads TGTGCCAGCAGTCCTTTGAGAGGGGGTATGGGTGACTATGGCTACACCTTC. Protein: CASSPLRGGMGDYGYTF.

This clone has more than one count but fewer than ten. This CDR3 reads CASSSGESVNEQFF. CDR3 sequence (DNA): TGTGCCAGCAGTTCCGGGGAATCTGTCAATGAGCAGTTCTTC. This chain links TRBV28 with TRBJ2-1; possible D gene TRBD2, 5 bases. Germline-derived CDR1 and CDR2 are MDHEN and SYDVKM. The CDR3 has 14 amino acids. Trimming took off 4 bases at V and 6 bases at J, with 13 bases between the two ends.

In its sample, this clone was seen a few times. The chain links TRBV12-5 to TRBJ1-5; D unresolved. The CDR3 runs to 18 residues. The ends were cut back, 6 bases at V and 0 bases at J, with 21 bases in the middle. Per the germline V gene, CDR1 is LGHNT and CDR2 is FRNRAP. The CDR3 sequence is CASGESVSTGYSNQPQHF. CDR3 sequence (DNA): TGTGCTAGTGGGGAATCAGTCAGCACGGGTTATAGCAATCAGCCCCAGCATTTT.